This T cell receptor beta chain was identified during a study of shared clonotypes between healthy human individuals. Germline values: CDR1 SGHDT, CDR2 YYEEEE. Trimming removed 0 bases from V and 7 bases from J; junction bases left unmatched: 5. This CDR3 contains 16 residues. Terminally differentiated effector memory CD45RA+ cells were excluded from the naive CD8 cells, which were CD45RO-negative and positively selected for CCR7. Study-wide points: Memory subsets had estimated richness that was generally smaller than that of naive subsets.

Assay: immunoSEQ multiplex PCR; the TCRdb copy retains only in-frame clones and omits some. Among about 1,900,000 clones listed, less than 95% were seen once. As for this clone: Its antigen is unidentified.

The sequenced sample was naive CD8+ T cells sorted from blood. The chain recombines TRBV5-6 with TRBJ2-1, with 12 bases identical to TRBD2. This receptor was identified in a man aged 18 to 30 in good health. CDR3 DNA sequence: TGTGCCAGCAGCTTGGGACTAGCGGGAGCTAGGAATGAGCAGTTCTTC. It codes for CASSLGLAGARNEQFF.